This T cell receptor (beta chain) was captured by sequencing in a study of beta chain features in type 1 diabetes (dated by TCRdb to between 2018 and 2020). Regarding the complete study: Mean age, gender distribution, total cell number and subset yield were not different between patients and healthy donors. Regulatory and stem cell-like memory subsets were obtained from only 8 patients and roughly 8 healthy donors, while naive and central memory subsets were obtained from all 30 or so donors. In the study, TCRB repertoires of sorted circulating CD4+ T cell subsets from recently diagnosed type 1 diabetes patients were compared with those of matched healthy donors. Across all samples, 107,917,701 sorted cells were examined, and cell number per subset correlated strongly with RNA yield.

Study-level results and caveats: Type 1 diabetes patients showed a moderate but significant shortening of TCRB CDR3 length in all four CD4+ subsets. Because the HLA sub-analyses included only small numbers of individuals, any influence of HLA type on TCRB rearrangement was left unresolved. Naive, central memory and regulatory TCRB repertoires appeared to be more alike among patients than among healthy donors. PCR may preferentially amplify shorter templates, but because patient and control samples were amplified and corrected together, any resulting skew would affect both groups equally. Patients with type 1 diabetes made fewer insertions and deleted more nucleotides at VDJ recombination sites, implying thymic rearrangement abnormalities. Because cDNA was sequenced instead of genomic DNA, highly expressing activated cells could be over-represented, though the groups showed no difference in activation or CD3 levels.

All of the isolated RNA was reverse transcribed with the High Capacity cDNA Reverse Transcription Kit, so expressed TCRB transcripts were sequenced. Deep immunoSEQ sequencing was performed on naive, central memory and regulatory T cell samples, with an average of roughly 3.3 million total reads per sample. Sorted cells were lysed in RLT buffer and RNA was extracted with DNase-treated RNeasy Micro or Mini kits, depending on cell number. To prevent cross-contamination, each cell subset was processed individually, whereas patient and healthy donor samples were processed jointly. The immunoSEQ multiplex PCR was used to amplify TCRB sequences from cDNA, yielding 87-bp fragments that span the CDR3 region. Amplicons were sequenced on the Illumina HiSeq platform. The original methods were these. Synthetic template baselines were used to correct PCR bias computationally, reads within Hamming distance 2 were collapsed together, and singletons that could not be merged were discarded. Reads were aligned against IMGT so that V, D and J genes, CDR3 length and insertions or deletions at six rearrangement sites could be assigned. Within each subset, clonotype counts were normalized to sorted cell number, after which true diversity and Gini coefficients were computed with the tcR R package. The overlap coefficient, calculated on TCRB nucleotide sequences, was used to measure repertoire sharing. Out-of-frame TCRB sequences from naive cells were analyzed as a proxy for the pre-selection repertoire. Held by TCRdb, this immuneACCESS table contains in-frame sequences only and omits some clones. Under half of the omission traces to an unresolved V gene where checked; the cause of the rest is unknown. D and trimming were read from the DNA, whereas the V and J calls and clone size are those reported in that table. The sample table contains 600,000 to 650,000 clones; only one count was recorded for 15% to 18% of them. The top ten hold about 0.087% of the sample.

Each donor gave one peripheral blood draw, averaging approximately 120 mL, which was collected into heparinised tubes. A BD FACSAria II was used to sort naive, central memory, regulatory and stem cell-like memory CD4+ T cells with a panel that included CD45RO, CCR7, CD25, CD127, CD95 and CD27. Purity was above 98% for every sorted population. PBMCs were isolated right away by Lymphoprep density gradient centrifugation and were stained directly, without culture. So that batch effects would be minimized, each experiment stained and sorted samples in pairs, pairing one healthy donor with one patient. Note on this clone: Its cognate antigen has yet to be identified. Per-base qualities were not stored, and no clone one base away is much larger.

The V and J ends are trimmed by 0 bases and 4 bases, leaving 2 bases between them. Via the germline V gene, CDR1 is MGHRA and CDR2 YSYEKL. The CDR3 measures 12 amino acids from cysteine to phenylalanine. The kept DNA is CDR3 alone, 36 bases in frame from the first base. This clonotype was obtained from a man in his late teens or twenties in good health. The V gene is TRBV4-1 and the J gene is TRBJ2-3, with no D gene named confidently. The sequenced sample consisted of naive CD4+ T cells from blood. What this sample's cell subset or site label stands for: true naive CD4+ T cells. The base sequence is TGCGCCAGCAGCCAAGACTCAGATACGCAGTATTTT. Its protein reads: CASSQDSDTQYF.